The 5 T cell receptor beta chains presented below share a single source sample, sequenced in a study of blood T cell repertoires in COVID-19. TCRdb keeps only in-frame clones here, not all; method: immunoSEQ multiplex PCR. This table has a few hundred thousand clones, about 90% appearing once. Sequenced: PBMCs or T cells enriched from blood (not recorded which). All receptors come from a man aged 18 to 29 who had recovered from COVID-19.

CDR3 coding DNA: TGTGCCAGCAGCCCCCATTCGGGACTGGGGAGCTCCTACGAGCAGTACTTC. Translated: CASSPHSGLGSSYEQYF. This rearrangement joins TRBV7-2 to TRBJ2-7; D possibly corresponds to TRBD2 (6 bases). This CDR3 contains 17 residues. Trimming removed 5 bases from V and 0 bases from J, with 20 bases in between. The germline V gene encodes CDR1 SGHTA and CDR2 FQGNSA. Drawing the rest from reference TRBV7-2 and TRBJ2-7, the complete variable domain is GAGVSQSPSNKVTEKGKDVELRCDPISGHTALYWYRQSLGQGLEFLIYFQGNSAPDKSGLPSDRFSAERTGGSVSTLTIQRTQQEDSAVYLCASSPHSGLGSSYEQYFGPGTRLTVT.

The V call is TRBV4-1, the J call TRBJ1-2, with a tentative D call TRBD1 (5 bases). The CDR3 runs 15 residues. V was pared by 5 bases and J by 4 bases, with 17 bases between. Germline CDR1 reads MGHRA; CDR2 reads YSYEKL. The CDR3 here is CASSEGTSPPYGYTF. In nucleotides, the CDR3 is TGCGCCAGCAGCGAAGGGACTTCTCCTCCCTATGGCTACACCTTC.

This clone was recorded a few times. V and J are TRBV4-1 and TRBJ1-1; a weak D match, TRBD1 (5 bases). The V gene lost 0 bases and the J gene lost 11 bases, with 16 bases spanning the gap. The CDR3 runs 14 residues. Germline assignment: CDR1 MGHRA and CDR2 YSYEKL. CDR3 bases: TGCGCCAGCAGCCAAGAGGGGGAGTATGGGAGGGCTTTCTTT. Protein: CASSQEGEYGRAFF.

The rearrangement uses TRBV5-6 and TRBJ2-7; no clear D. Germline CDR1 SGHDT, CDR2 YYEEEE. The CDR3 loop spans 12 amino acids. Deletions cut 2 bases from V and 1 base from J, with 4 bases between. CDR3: CASSFSSYEQYF. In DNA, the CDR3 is TGTGCCAGCAGCTTCTCTTCCTACGAGCAGTACTTC.

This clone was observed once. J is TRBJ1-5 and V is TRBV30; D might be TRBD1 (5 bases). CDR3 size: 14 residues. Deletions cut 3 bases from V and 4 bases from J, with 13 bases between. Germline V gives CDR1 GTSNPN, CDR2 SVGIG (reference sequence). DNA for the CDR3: TGTGCCTGGAGCCGGCGGGGGGGGAATCAGCCCCAGCATTTT. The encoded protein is CAWSRRGGNQPQHF.